These 21 T cell receptor beta chains were sequenced from one sample in a study of cytomegalovirus exposure and HLA in healthy donors. 60 Vbeta and 13 Jbeta primers were used in PCR. The assay was immunoSEQ multiplex PCR, and TCRdb's table has in-frame clones only and misses some. Of 100,000 or so clones listed, roughly 85% are singletons. Sample: PBMCs. These TCRs come from a woman in her forties in good health and CMV-seronegative.

This chain links TRBV10-1 with TRBJ2-7, with 8 nucleotides matching TRBD1. Germline loops: CDR1 WNHNN, CDR2 SYGVQD (reference sequence). The CDR3 has 15 residues. V dropped 0 bases and J dropped 1; count of bases not matched to a gene: 2. The CDR3 coding sequence is TGCGCCAGCAGTGAGTCCGACAGGGGTTCCTACGAGCAGTACTTC. This codes for CASSESDRGSYEQYF.

The gene calls are TRBV28 and TRBJ2-5, with 8 nucleotides matching TRBD2. Germline loops: CDR1 MDHEN, CDR2 SYDVKM. This CDR3 is 15 amino acids long. V shed 6 bases, J shed 5 bases, and the junction held 11 bases outside the gene matches. DNA of the CDR3: TGTGCCAGCAGAACCCCCAGACCGGGAGGGGAGACCCAGTACTTC. Translated, it gives CASRTPRPGGETQYF.

This chain connects TRBV30 to TRBJ1-3, with 9 bases aligning to TRBD1. CDR1 is GTSNPN and CDR2 is SVGIG in the germline V gene (reference sequence). V was pared by 4 bases and J by 5 bases, with 3 bases of the junction left unmatched. The CDR3 is 13 amino acids. CDR3 residues: CAWMGQGRNTIYF. In nucleotides, the CDR3 is TGTGCCTGGATGGGACAGGGAAGAAACACCATATATTTT.

The CDR3 here is CASTIRQETQYF. The CDR3 DNA sequence: TGTGCCAGCACGATCCGGCAAGAGACCCAGTACTTC. This chain uses TRBV7-2 with TRBJ2-5, with D unresolved. The CDR3 runs 12 residues. The V and J ends lost 7 bases and 2 bases respectively, with 8 bases between them. In germline, CDR1 is SGHTA, CDR2 FQGNSA.

Comment on this clone: Other DNA sequences of this sample code for an identical CDR3. V gene TRBV4-3 combines with J gene TRBJ1-2; D ambiguous. This CDR3 contains 15 residues. Trimming took 1 base from V and 2 from J, leaving 11 bases between them. Looked up from germline, CDR1 is LGHNA and CDR2 is YSLEER. The CDR3 nucleotides are TGCGCCAGCAGCCAAGTCGGCGGGCGGAACTATGGCTACACCTTC. Residues: CASSQVGGRNYGYTF.

The chain employs TRBV27 and TRBJ2-3; D is unresolved. CDR3 length: 15 amino acids. V dropped 5 bases and J dropped 0 bases, with 12 bases sitting between them. From germline, CDR1 is MNHEY and CDR2 SMNVEV (reference sequence). The CDR3: CASSPDLASTDTQYF. CDR3 nucleotides: TGTGCCAGCAGTCCCGACTTAGCTAGCACAGATACGCAGTATTTT.

This chain uses TRBV6-6 with TRBJ2-7; 10 bases match TRBD1. Losses at the gene ends were 6 bases for V and 4 bases for J; bases not matched to a gene: 9. The CDR3 runs to 15 residues. Germline-derived CDR1 and CDR2 are MNHNY and SVGAGI (reference sequence). Here the CDR3 DNA reads TGTGCCAGCAGCTCTCCGGGACAGGGGTCTTACGAGCAGTACTTC. Protein: CASSSPGQGSYEQYF.

V gene TRBV5-4 combines with J gene TRBJ2-5, with D maybe TRBD2 (6 bases). Germline CDR1 and CDR2: SGHNT and YYREEE (reference sequence). The CDR3 is 15 residues long. Trimming removed 2 bases from V and 2 bases from J, with 13 bases in between. The CDR3 nucleotides read TGTGCCAGCAGCTTTGATCCCGGGGGTCAAGAGACCCAGTACTTC. Translated: CASSFDPGGQETQYF.

In this sample, this clone turned up once. J is TRBJ2-1 and V is TRBV19, with 11 bases identical to TRBD2. The CDR3 has 20 residues. Germline V CDR1 and CDR2: LNHDA, SQIVND (reference sequence). With 3 bases clipped from V and 2 bases from J, the junction kept 15 bases outside the gene matches. CDR3 sequence: CASSISRRLAGGKAYNEQFF. The CDR3 nucleotides are TGTGCCAGTAGTATCTCCCGGCGCCTAGCGGGAGGAAAGGCCTACAATGAGCAGTTCTTC.

The chain carries TRBV6-6 and TRBJ1-2; 8 nucleotides align to TRBD1. The CDR3 covers 11 residues. V shed 8 bases and J 4 bases; nucleotides not matched to a gene: 0. CDR1 MNHNY and CDR2 SVGAGI come from the germline V gene (reference sequence). The CDR3 here is CASDRGYGYTF. CDR3 DNA: TGTGCCAGCGACAGGGGCTATGGCTACACCTTC.

The chain carries TRBV9 and TRBJ2-5; 8 bases are a match to TRBD2. The germline V gene encodes CDR1 SGDLS and CDR2 YYNGEE. The CDR3 extends over 16 amino acids. J gave up 1 base and V 5 bases, and 10 bases lay outside the gene matches. The CDR3 region has the DNA TGTGCCAGCAGTTCTTCCGGGGGGGGTCTCCAAGAGACCCAGTACTTC. As protein: CASSSSGGGLQETQYF.

This clone appeared once. This chain uses TRBV28 with TRBJ2-1, with D possibly TRBD2 on 7 matching bases. V lost 7 bases and J 13 bases, leaving 20 bases between the germline ends. CDR3 length: 13 residues. In germline, CDR1 is MDHEN, CDR2 SYDVKM. The CDR3 region has the DNA TGTGCCAGCATTGGGGGGGGGTTCAGGGGTCAGTTCTTC. It encodes CASIGGGFRGQFF.

The chain is built from TRBV5-6 and TRBJ1-1, with TRBD1 as a possible D gene (6 bases). Germline CDR1 SGHDT, CDR2 YYEEEE. The CDR3 covers 15 residues. V was trimmed by 1 base and J by 4 bases, leaving 14 bases between them. The CDR3 loop is CASSLLDSRATEAFF. The DNA for the CDR3 is TGTGCCAGCAGCTTGTTGGACAGTAGGGCCACTGAAGCTTTCTTT.

J is TRBJ1-1 and V is TRBV6-1, with 9 positions matching TRBD1. Trimming cost V 5 bases and J 11 bases; bases outside gene matches: 12. The length of the CDR3 is 14 residues. Germline loops: CDR1 MNHNS, CDR2 SASEGT. CDR3 amino acids: CASSISQGASEAFF. The CDR3 DNA reads TGTGCCAGCAGTATCTCACAGGGGGCTAGTGAGGCTTTCTTT.

The V and J genes are TRBV19 and TRBJ2-2, with 8 bases that match TRBD1. This CDR3 comprises 16 residues. Germline V gives CDR1 LNHDA, CDR2 SQIVND (reference sequence). Trimming at V came to 5 bases and at J to 6 bases, leaving 11 bases not matched to a gene. The DNA for the CDR3 is TGTGCCAGTAGTGCTCGACAGGGGAGTATCGCCGGGGAGCTGTTTTTT. Amino acid sequence: CASSARQGSIAGELFF.

The genes are TRBV9 and TRBJ2-3; 16 bases are a match to TRBD2. V lost 3 bases to trimming and J lost 0 bases; unmatched junction nucleotides: 4. The CDR3 covers 18 residues. Germline V gene lookup returns CDR1 SGDLS and CDR2 YYNGEE. CDR3 sequence: CASSEGLAGGTSTDTQYF. The CDR3 nucleotides read TGTGCCAGCAGCGAGGGACTAGCGGGGGGGACTAGCACAGATACGCAGTATTTT. The full variable domain, rest sourced from reference TRBV9 and TRBJ2-3, is DSGVTQTPKHLITATGQRVTLRCSPRSGDLSVYWYQQSLDQGLQFLIQYYNGEERAKGNILERFSAQQFPDLHSELNLSSLELGDSALYFCASSEGLAGGTSTDTQYFGPGTRLTVL.

The J gene is TRBJ1-5, the V gene TRBV7-2; D gene uncertain. The CDR3 extends over 15 amino acids. Germline V gene data show CDR1 as SGHTA and CDR2 as FQGNSA. V gave up 4 bases and J gave up 0 bases, with 10 bases separating them. CDR3 nucleotides: TGTGCCAGCAGCTCCGGGATCTATAGCAATCAGCCCCAGCATTTT. Translating it yields CASSSGIYSNQPQHF.

With respect to this clone: Sequence at one end of the junction differs from germline and may be a read error. Other DNA sequences within the sample encode an identical CDR3. The chain is built from TRBV5-1 and TRBJ1-6; the match to TRBD1 covers 7 bases. Germline CDR1 reads SGHRS; CDR2 reads YFSETQ. CDR3 size: 16 residues. For the CDR3, the DNA is TGCGCCAGCACCTGGGACAGTAAATCCTATAATTCACCCCTTCACTTT. It translates to CASTWDSKSYNSPLHF.

This clone is a singleton in its sample. The chain has TRBV11-3 and TRBJ2-7; perhaps TRBD2 as D (5 bases). The V and J ends lost 0 bases and 6 bases respectively, with 12 bases between them. This CDR3 comprises 14 residues. CDR1 and CDR2 (germline): SGHNT, YENEEA. The CDR3 loop reads CASSLDPEGGEQYF. In DNA, the CDR3 is TGTGCCAGCAGCTTAGATCCGGAAGGAGGCGAGCAGTACTTC.

The gene calls are TRBV9 and TRBJ2-1; 7 bases align to TRBD1. After removal of 0 bases from V and 2 bases from J, the junction contained 14 bases not matched to a gene. CDR3 size: 19 residues. Per germline, CDR1 SGDLS and CDR2 YYNGEE. The CDR3 here is CASSVESTGTHTTYNEQFF. CDR3 DNA sequence: TGTGCCAGCAGCGTAGAATCGACAGGGACCCACACAACCTACAATGAGCAGTTCTTC.

The rearrangement uses TRBV30 and TRBJ1-2, with 8 bases aligning to TRBD1. Germline CDR1 and CDR2: GTSNPN and SVGIG (reference sequence). V was pared by 0 bases and J by 8 bases, with 20 bases of the junction left unmatched. The CDR3 spans 18 residues. The CDR3 protein is CAWSVPGTGILSPGGYTF. The DNA for the CDR3 is TGTGCCTGGAGTGTACCTGGGACAGGCATCCTTTCCCCCGGGGGCTACACCTTC. Drawing the rest from reference TRBV30 and TRBJ1-2, the complete variable domain is SQTIHQWPATLVQPVGSPLSLECTVEGTSNPNLYWYRQAAGRGLQLLFYSVGIGQISSEVPQNLSASRPQDRQFILSSKKLLLSDSGFYLCAWSVPGTGILSPGGYTFGSGTRLTVV.